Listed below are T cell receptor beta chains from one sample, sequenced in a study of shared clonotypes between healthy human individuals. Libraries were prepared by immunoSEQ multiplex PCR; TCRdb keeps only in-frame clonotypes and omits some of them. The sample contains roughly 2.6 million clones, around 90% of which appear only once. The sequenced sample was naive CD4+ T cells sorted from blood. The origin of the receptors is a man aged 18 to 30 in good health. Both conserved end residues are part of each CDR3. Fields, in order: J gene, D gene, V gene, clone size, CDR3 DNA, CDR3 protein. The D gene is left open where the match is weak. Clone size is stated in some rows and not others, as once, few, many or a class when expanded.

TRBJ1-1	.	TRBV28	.	TGTGCCAGCAGTTTTGAGGCAGGGAGGACACCTGAAGCTTTCTTT	CASSFEAGRTPEAFF
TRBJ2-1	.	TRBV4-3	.	TGCGCCAGCAGCCAAGATTTTACAGGGTCAACCTACAATGAGCAGTTCTTC	CASSQDFTGSTYNEQFF
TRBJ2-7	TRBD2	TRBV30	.	TGTGCCTGGAGTGTACTTTCGGGAGGGTCCTACGAGCAGTACTTC	CAWSVLSGGSYEQYF
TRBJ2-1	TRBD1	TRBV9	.	TGTGCCAGCAGCGTGACAGGGATCAATGAGCAGTTCTTC	CASSVTGINEQFF
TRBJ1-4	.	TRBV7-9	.	TGTGCCAGCAGCTCGACAGGACTTAGAATTAATGAAAAACTGTTTTTT	CASSSTGLRINEKLFF
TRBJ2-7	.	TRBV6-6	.	TGTGCCAGCAGCCTCCCTAGCCCTGGGGAGCAGTACTTC	CASSLPSPGEQYF
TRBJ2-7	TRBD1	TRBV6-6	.	TGTGCCAGCAGTACCTCGACAGGGGTCTACGAGCAGTACTTC	CASSTSTGVYEQYF
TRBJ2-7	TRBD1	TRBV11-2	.	TGTGCCAGCAGCTTACCAGCTACAGGGGGCTCTTCCTACGAGCAGTACTTC	CASSLPATGGSSYEQYF
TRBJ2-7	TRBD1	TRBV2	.	TGTGCCAGCAGTGACAGGGGGCAAGGTTACGAGCAGTACTTC	CASSDRGQGYEQYF
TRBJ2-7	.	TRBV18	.	TGTGCCAGCTCACCACAGAGACAGGATTCCTACGAGCAGTACTTC	CASSPQRQDSYEQYF
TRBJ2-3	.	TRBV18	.	TGTGCCAGTCGGCGAGGCGCGGGAGATACGCAGTATTTT	CASRRGAGDTQYF
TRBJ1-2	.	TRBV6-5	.	TGTGCCAGCAGTTACATCAGGCCGGGGAACTATGGCTACACCTTC	CASSYIRPGNYGYTF
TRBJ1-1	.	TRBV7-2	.	TGTGCCAGCAGCTTACTCCAGGGAAGTAGCACTGAAGCTTTCTTT	CASSLLQGSSTEAFF
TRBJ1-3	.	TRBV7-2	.	TGTGCCAGCAGCTTACGGGGAAATGGAAACACCATATATTTT	CASSLRGNGNTIYF
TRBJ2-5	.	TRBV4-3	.	TGCGCCAGCAGCCAAGATAGGGGGTTCTCTCAAGAGACCCAGTACTTC	CASSQDRGFSQETQYF
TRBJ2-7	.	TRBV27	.	TGTGCCAGCAGTTCAAGGGAGAATCGGGTCTACGAGCAGTACTTC	CASSSRENRVYEQYF
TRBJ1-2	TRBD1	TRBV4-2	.	TGTGCCAGCAGCCAGCTGGACAGGGGGTCAGGCTACACCTTC	CASSQLDRGSGYTF
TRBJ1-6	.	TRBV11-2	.	TGTGCCAGCAGCTTAGTGGGCAGGGATAATTCACCCCTCCACTTT	CASSLVGRDNSPLHF
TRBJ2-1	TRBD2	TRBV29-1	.	TGCAGCGTTGAGGCTAGCGGCTATAAGTTCTTC	CSVEASGYKFF
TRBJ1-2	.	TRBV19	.	TGTGCCAGTACCACAAAAGGAGGCCTCTATGGCTACACCTTC	CASTTKGGLYGYTF
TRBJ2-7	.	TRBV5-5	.	TGTGCCAGCAGCCCGGGTGTGGGGACCTACGAGCAGTACTTC	CASSPGVGTYEQYF
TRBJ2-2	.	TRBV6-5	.	TGTGCCACACAGGGAGTCGGGGAGCTGTTTTTT	CATQGVGELFF
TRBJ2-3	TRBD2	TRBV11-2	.	TGTGCCAGCAGCCATCCGGGACTAGCGGTAGATACGCAGTATTTT	CASSHPGLAVDTQYF
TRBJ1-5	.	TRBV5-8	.	TGTGCCAGCAGCGAAAATCAGCCCCAGCATTTT	CASSENQPQHF
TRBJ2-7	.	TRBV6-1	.	TGTGCCAGCAGTGTTACCGGGACATCTGGCTACGAGCAGTACTTC	CASSVTGTSGYEQYF
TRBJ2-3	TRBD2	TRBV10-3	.	TGTGCCATCAGTGTCGGGCGGGAGGAGGGCACAGATACGCAGTATTTT	CAISVGREEGTDTQYF
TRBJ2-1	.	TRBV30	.	TGTGCCTGGAGTGTTTTATTAAGCAATGAGCAGTTCTTC	CAWSVLLSNEQFF
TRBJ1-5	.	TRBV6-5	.	TGTGCCAGCAGATCTCAGGAGGATCAGCCCCAGCATTTT	CASRSQEDQPQHF
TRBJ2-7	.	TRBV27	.	TGTGCCAGCAGTGCCCGGGGGCTCGTTGCCTACGAGCAGTACTTC	CASSARGLVAYEQYF
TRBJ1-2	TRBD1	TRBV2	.	TGTGCCAGCAGTGAACAGGGGGCATATGGCTACACCTTC	CASSEQGAYGYTF
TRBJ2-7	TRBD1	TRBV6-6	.	TGTGCCAGCAGTTACAGGACAGGCCAGCAGTACTTC	CASSYRTGQQYF
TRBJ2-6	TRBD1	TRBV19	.	TGTGCCAGTAGTATAAGGTTGGACAGGCGGCACTCTGGGGCCAACGTCCTGACTTTC	CASSIRLDRRHSGANVLTF
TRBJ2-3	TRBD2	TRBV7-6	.	TGTGCCAGCAGATTGACTAGCGCGAACACAGATACGCAGTATTTT	CASRLTSANTDTQYF
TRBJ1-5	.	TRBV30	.	TGTGCCTGGGACGCTGGATCGGCGGGGCAGCCCCAGCATTTT	CAWDAGSAGQPQHF
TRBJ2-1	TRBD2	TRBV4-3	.	TGCGCCAGCAGCCAAGATGCGGGAGTTAAGTACAATGAGCAGTTCTTC	CASSQDAGVKYNEQFF
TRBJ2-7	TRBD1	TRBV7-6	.	TGTGCCAGCAGCTCCGCGCCGGACAGGGCCCACGAGCAGTACTTC	CASSSAPDRAHEQYF
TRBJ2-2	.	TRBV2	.	TGTGCCAGCAGGGGGGGGCTAGTTGAGACCGGGGAGCTGTTTTTT	CASRGGLVETGELFF
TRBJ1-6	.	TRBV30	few	TGTGCCTGGAGTCCGGCGGGCTCCTATAATTCACCCCTCCACTTT	CAWSPAGSYNSPLHF
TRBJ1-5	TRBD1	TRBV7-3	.	TGTGCCAGCAGCTCCACAGGGGGACAGCCCCAGCATTTT	CASSSTGGQPQHF
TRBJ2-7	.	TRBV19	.	TGTGCCAGTAGTAGTAGTTTCGAGCAGTACTTC	CASSSSFEQYF
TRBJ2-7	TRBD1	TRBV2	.	TGTGCCAGCAGTGTTAGGACAGGGTCTTTGGTAAAGTACTTC	CASSVRTGSLVKYF
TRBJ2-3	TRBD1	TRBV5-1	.	TGCGCCAGCAGCTTACAGGGGGCGCCCACAGATACGCAGTATTTT	CASSLQGAPTDTQYF
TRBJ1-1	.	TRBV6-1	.	TGTGCCAGCAGTGCCTACCCCACGGGCCTGAACACTGAAGCTTTCTTT	CASSAYPTGLNTEAFF